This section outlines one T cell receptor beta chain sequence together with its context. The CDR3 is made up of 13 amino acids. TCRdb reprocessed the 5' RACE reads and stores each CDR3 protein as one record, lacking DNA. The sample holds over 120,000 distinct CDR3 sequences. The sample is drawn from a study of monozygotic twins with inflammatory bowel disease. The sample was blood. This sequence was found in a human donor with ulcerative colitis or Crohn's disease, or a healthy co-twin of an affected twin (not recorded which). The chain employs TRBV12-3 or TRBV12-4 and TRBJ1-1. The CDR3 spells CASSFSGNTEAFF.